The 31 T cell receptor beta chains in this list originate from one sample, sequenced in a study of control samples from healthy donors and cancer patients. Repertoires were generated with immunoSEQ multiplex PCR, while TCRdb's copy carries only in-frame clones and drops some. The repertoire consists of roughly 450,000 clones, with 75% to 95% occurring once and the leading ten covering roughly 6.4%. Specimen: PBMCs. These receptors were obtained from a man aged 35 to 55 with head and neck cancer.

In DNA, the CDR3 is TGTGCCAGCAGCCGGACTTTTAGCTCCTACGAGCAGTACTTC. It specifies CASSRTFSSYEQYF. J is TRBJ2-7 and V is TRBV7-9, with a weak D call TRBD2 (5 bases). The CDR3 loop spans 14 amino acids. Germline lookup yields CDR1 SEHNR and CDR2 FQNEAQ (reference sequence). Trimming removed 5 bases at V and 0 bases at J, with 11 bases between.

This chain connects TRBV28 to TRBJ2-5; D is possibly TRBD1 or TRBD2 (6 bases each). V shed 6 bases and J shed 5 bases, with 22 bases lying between them. CDR3 length: 16 amino acids. The germline CDR1 and CDR2 sequences are MDHEN and SYDVKM. The CDR3 spells CASRSTSSSTGETQYF. In nucleotides, the CDR3 is TGTGCCAGCAGGTCTACTAGCTCAAGCACAGGGGAGACCCAGTACTTC.

The sample holds one count of this clone. The chain employs TRBV3-1 (or the pseudogene TRBV3-2) and TRBJ2-3; possible D gene TRBD2, 5 bases. Germline V gene sequence: CDR1 LGHDT, CDR2 YNNKEL (reference sequence). The CDR3 has 15 amino acids. V was clipped by 5 bases and J by 2 bases, with 14 bases between them. The CDR3 DNA follows: TGTGCCAGCAGCTTCCAACAGCGGTACACAGATACGCAGTATTTT. This encodes CASSFQQRYTDTQYF.

Of note for this clone: A much larger clone differs by one base, so this may be a read error. The V and J genes are TRBV28 and TRBJ2-3; D is ambiguous. This CDR3 contains 11 residues. Trimming left V 2 bases short and J 7 bases short, with 4 bases between. Germline CDR1 is MDHEN and CDR2 is SYDVKM. The CDR3 DNA reads as TGTGCCAGCAGTTTAAAATATACGCAGTATTTT. Encoded protein: CASSLKYTQYF.

This clone showed up just once. The V and J genes are TRBV12-3 or TRBV12-4 and TRBJ2-7; the D gene is possibly TRBD2 (6 bases). V lost 2 bases to trimming and J lost 6 bases, with 11 bases between them. The CDR3 is made up of 13 amino acids. The CDR3 spells CASSLYGSSEQYF. CDR3 nucleotides: TGTGCCAGCAGTTTATACGGGAGTTCCGAGCAGTACTTC.

The chain combines TRBV18 with TRBJ1-3; D may be TRBD1 (5 bases). The CDR3 extends over 15 amino acids. V was pared by 6 bases and J by 0 bases, with 12 bases between. Germline V CDR1 and CDR2: KGHSH, LQKENI. The DNA for the CDR3 is TGTGCCAGCTCGCAGACAGTTAACTCTGGAAACACCATATATTTT. As protein: CASSQTVNSGNTIYF.

This chain connects TRBV6-2 or TRBV6-3 to TRBJ1-1; tentative D call: TRBD1 (6 bases). This CDR3 contains 14 residues. V lost 5 bases and J 6 bases, leaving 16 bases between the germline ends. Germline CDR1 and CDR2: MNHEY and SVGEGT. Here the CDR3 DNA reads TGTGCCAGCAGTGCCGGGACGGCAGGGGCTGAAGCTTTCTTT. Protein product: CASSAGTAGAEAFF.

V and J are TRBV7-2 and TRBJ1-5, with TRBD1 identical over 7 bases. The CDR3 covers 14 residues. CDR1 is SGHTA, CDR2 FQGNSA, per germline. J gave up 2 bases and V 6 bases, and 4 bases lay outside the gene matches. The CDR3 DNA reads as TGTGCCAGCAGTACAGGGGCGGGCAATCAGCCCCAGCATTTT. This gives the protein CASSTGAGNQPQHF. Full variable domain (missing parts from reference TRBV7-2 and TRBJ1-5): GAGVSQSPSNKVTEKGKDVELRCDPISGHTALYWYRQSLGQGLEFLIYFQGNSAPDKSGLPSDRFSAERTGGSVSTLTIQRTQQEDSAVYLCASSTGAGNQPQHFGDGTRLSIL.

This chain links TRBV5-6 with TRBJ2-1; 11 bases fit TRBD1. CDR1 and CDR2 from the germline V gene are SGHDT and YYEEEE. The CDR3 covers 13 residues. V gave up 4 bases and J gave up 7 bases; unmatched junction bases: 1. CDR3 bases: TGTGCCAGCAGCGGGGACAGGGGGAATGAGCAGTTCTTC. It is translated as CASSGDRGNEQFF.

This chain links TRBV30 with TRBJ2-4; weak D call: TRBD2 (6 bases). V shed 4 bases and J shed 3 bases, with 10 bases lying between them. The CDR3 loop spans 13 amino acids. Germline V lookup: CDR1 GTSNPN, CDR2 SVGIG (reference sequence). CDR3 nucleotide sequence: TGTGCCTGGACGGGAGACTTCAAAAACATTCAGTACTTC. This sequence encodes CAWTGDFKNIQYF.

This rearrangement joins TRBV7-9 to TRBJ2-3; D perhaps matches TRBD1 (6 bases). The CDR3 runs 14 residues. CDR1 is SEHNR, CDR2 FQNEAQ, per germline (reference sequence). V lost 3 bases and J lost 5, with 12 bases in between. The CDR3 nucleotides are TGTGCCAGCAGCTTCAGGGGAGTTGAAGATACGCAGTATTTT. Encoded protein: CASSFRGVEDTQYF.

This clone was picked up a small number of times. This chain links TRBV9 with TRBJ2-1; 9 nucleotides match TRBD1. This CDR3 spans 16 amino acids. Germline assignment: CDR1 SGDLS and CDR2 YYNGEE. The V segment lost 0 bases and the J segment 3 bases; nucleotides outside the gene matches: 4. CDR3: CASSVEGDRVYNEQFF. The CDR3 DNA is TGTGCCAGCAGCGTAGAAGGGGACAGGGTCTACAATGAGCAGTTCTTC.

The chain employs TRBV5-1 and TRBJ2-1; 8 bases line up with TRBD1. From germline, CDR1 is SGHRS and CDR2 YFSETQ. The CDR3 length is 15 residues. Trimming at V came to 2 bases and at J to 6 bases, leaving 7 bases not matched to a gene. CDR3 loop: CASSFSGTGLNEQFF. The CDR3, as DNA: TGCGCCAGCAGCTTTAGTGGGACAGGTCTCAATGAGCAGTTCTTC.

The rearrangement uses TRBV12-5 and TRBJ1-5; maybe TRBD1 (5 bases). In germline, CDR1 is LGHNT, CDR2 FRNRAP. This CDR3 is 17 amino acids long. V lost 0 bases, J lost 4 bases, and 16 bases lay in between. CDR3 sequence (DNA): TGTGCTAGTGGTTTGGTACGGGCAGGGAGGCATAATCAGCCCCAGCATTTT. Amino acids: CASGLVRAGRHNQPQHF.

This clone was counted a single time. V and J are TRBV5-6 and TRBJ1-3, with D possibly TRBD1 on 6 matching bases. Germline V CDR1 and CDR2: SGHDT, YYEEEE. Trimming left V 4 bases short and J 2 bases short, with 10 bases between. The length of the CDR3 is 14 residues. The chain's CDR3 is CASSLNRAGNTIYF. CDR3 nucleotide sequence: TGTGCCAGCAGCCTCAACAGGGCTGGAAACACCATATATTTT. Filled out from reference TRBV5-6 and TRBJ1-3, the complete variable domain reads DAGVTQSPTHLIKTRGQQVTLRCSPKSGHDTVSWYQQALGQGPQFIFQYYEEEERQRGNFPDRFSGHQFPNYSSELNVNALLLGDSALYLCASSLNRAGNTIYFGEGSWLTVV.

The chain carries TRBV15 and TRBJ1-1, with no clear D. V was clipped by 6 bases and J by 8 bases, with 10 bases between them. CDR1 and CDR2 from the germline V gene are LNHNV and YYDKDF (reference sequence). The CDR3 loop spans 11 amino acids. The CDR3 loop is CATRTRREAFF. The CDR3 DNA reads TGTGCCACCAGGACGAGGCGAGAAGCTTTCTTT.

The gene calls are TRBV7-6 and TRBJ2-3; either TRBD1 or TRBD2 may supply D (5 bases each). The V and J ends lost 1 base and 0 bases respectively, with 11 bases between them. The CDR3 covers 16 residues. Germline lookup yields CDR1 SGHVS and CDR2 FNYEAQ. This chain's CDR3 is CASSLDRGPSTDTQYF. In DNA form, the CDR3 reads TGTGCCAGCAGCTTAGATCGGGGCCCCAGCACAGATACGCAGTATTTT.

As to this clone: In the same sample, other DNA sequences code for this CDR3. The chain employs TRBV10-3 and TRBJ1-5; no definite D call. Trimming cost V 2 bases and J 1 base, with 0 bases left between them. In germline, CDR1 is ENHRY, CDR2 SYGVKD. This CDR3 has 12 residues. As DNA, the CDR3 is TGTGCCATCAGTGAGAGCAATCAGCCCCAGCATTTT. Translated: CAISESNQPQHF.

This sequence joins TRBV18 and TRBJ1-5; D might be TRBD1 (5 bases). The CDR3 runs 15 residues. Germline V gene sequence: CDR1 KGHSH, CDR2 LQKENI. The ends were cut back, 3 bases at V and 0 bases at J, with 9 bases in the middle. CDR3 in DNA: TGTGCCAGCTCACCTCAGACAGATAGCAATCAGCCCCAGCATTTT. It specifies CASSPQTDSNQPQHF.

The CDR3: CASSQVENTGELFF. The CDR3 DNA reads TGCGCCAGCAGCCAGGTAGAGAACACCGGGGAGCTGTTTTTT. The chain combines TRBV4-3 with TRBJ2-2; D is uncertain. With 3 bases removed from V and 1 base from J, the gap between germline ends came to 6 bases. Germline V gives CDR1 LGHNA, CDR2 YSLEER. The CDR3 extends over 14 amino acids.

The V call is TRBV5-6, the J call TRBJ2-3; perhaps TRBD2 as D (6 bases). This CDR3 is 13 amino acids long. CDR1 is SGHDT, CDR2 YYEEEE, per germline. Deletions cut 6 bases from V and 5 bases from J, with 13 bases between. The CDR3 nucleotides are TGTGCCAGCACCCCTGTGGGGGGAGATACGCAGTATTTT. Translating it yields CASTPVGGDTQYF.

The chain links TRBV4-2 to TRBJ2-7; the match to TRBD1 covers 9 bases. CDR3 length: 17 amino acids. The germline CDR1 and CDR2 sequences are LGHNA and YNFKEQ. V shed 2 bases and J 5 bases; nucleotides not matched to a gene: 13. The CDR3: CASSQPPGGTGTHEQYF. The CDR3 DNA reads as TGTGCCAGCAGCCAACCCCCGGGCGGGACAGGGACCCACGAGCAGTACTTC.

The chain carries TRBV7-9 and TRBJ2-1, with D possibly matching TRBD2 (5 bases). V lost 5 bases and J lost 8, with 19 bases in between. CDR3 size: 15 residues. In germline, CDR1 is SEHNR, CDR2 FQNEAQ (reference sequence). DNA for the CDR3: TGTGCCAGCAGCCCTCGGGGTGCCGAGGGAGATGAGCAGTTCTTC. Amino acids: CASSPRGAEGDEQFF.

The V and J genes are TRBV6-5 and TRBJ1-1; D gene unclear. The germline gives CDR1 MNHEY, CDR2 SVGAGI. Trimming took 6 bases from V and 5 from J, leaving 19 bases between them. The CDR3 is 15 residues long. CDR3 region: CASSRSGQMGTEAFF. The DNA of the CDR3 is TGTGCCAGCAGCCGAAGCGGGCAAATGGGGACTGAAGCTTTCTTT.

This chain links TRBV10-1 with TRBJ1-1; D is possibly TRBD1 (5 bases). Germline values: CDR1 WNHNN, CDR2 SYGVQD (reference sequence). This CDR3 is 15 amino acids long. Trimming left V 3 bases short and J 1 base short, with 12 bases between. The CDR3 bases are TGCGCCAGCAGTGAAGGGGCAGGCTGGAACACTGAAGCTTTCTTT. As protein: CASSEGAGWNTEAFF.

This clone showed up just a few times. The chain couples TRBV7-2 to TRBJ2-5; TRBD2 might be the D (5 bases). V was pared by 3 bases and J by 3 bases, with 11 bases between. Germline assignment: CDR1 SGHTA and CDR2 FQGNSA. The CDR3 has 14 residues. The CDR3 loop is CASSLSGSEETQYF. The DNA of the CDR3 is TGTGCCAGCAGCTTGTCGGGGTCGGAAGAGACCCAGTACTTC.

Only one count was recorded for this clone. The V gene is TRBV1, the J gene TRBJ1-4. TRBV1 is a pseudogene segment. CDR3 size: 13 residues. The CDR3 loop reads CTSSHDLGLRLFF. The CDR3, as DNA: TGCACCAGCAGCCATGATCTGGGGTTGCGGCTGTTTTTT.

This chain joins TRBV7-8 and TRBJ2-7; 12 bases line up with TRBD1. The CDR3 consists of 15 residues. The ends lost 4 bases at V and 4 bases at J; junction bases unmatched: 5. In germline, CDR1 is SGHVS, CDR2 FQNEAQ. The CDR3 loop reads CASSSLGQGAYEQYF. The DNA for the CDR3 is TGTGCCAGCAGCTCCCTGGGACAGGGGGCGTACGAGCAGTACTTC.

The DNA for the CDR3 is TGTGCCAGCAGCCTTACAGCTAACACTGAAGCTTTCTTT. It codes for CASSLTANTEAFF. The chain joins TRBV28 to TRBJ1-1; D is unresolved. Trimming shortened V by 6 bases and J by 2 bases, and 10 bases separated the two germline ends. This CDR3 region has 13 residues. Germline values: CDR1 MDHEN, CDR2 SYDVKM.

The chain carries TRBV5-1 and TRBJ1-1; TRBD1 is a possible D gene (6 bases). From germline, CDR1 is SGHRS and CDR2 YFSETQ. CDR3 length: 15 amino acids. The V end was cut by 0 bases, the J end by 0 bases, with 9 bases between. CDR3 in amino acids: CASSLEGQMNTEAFF. Here the CDR3 DNA reads TGCGCCAGCAGCTTGGAAGGACAGATGAACACTGAAGCTTTCTTT.

This rearrangement joins TRBV29-1 to TRBJ1-1, with 10 positions matching TRBD1. The germline gives CDR1 SQVTM, CDR2 ANQGSEA. V dropped 4 bases and J dropped 6; count of bases not matched to a gene: 11. The CDR3 contains 15 residues. CDR3 in amino acids: CSVAGTGVPRSEAFF. The CDR3 DNA reads TGCAGCGTTGCCGGGACAGGGGTGCCTAGGTCTGAAGCTTTCTTT.